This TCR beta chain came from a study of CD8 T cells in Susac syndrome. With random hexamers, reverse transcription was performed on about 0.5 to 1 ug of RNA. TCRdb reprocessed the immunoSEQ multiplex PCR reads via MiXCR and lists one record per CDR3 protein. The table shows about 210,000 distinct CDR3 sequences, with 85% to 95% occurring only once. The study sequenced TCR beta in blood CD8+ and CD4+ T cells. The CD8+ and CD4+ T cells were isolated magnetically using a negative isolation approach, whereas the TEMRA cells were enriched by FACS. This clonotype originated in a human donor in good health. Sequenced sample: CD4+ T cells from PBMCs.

The CDR3 region has the DNA TGTGCCAGCAAAACGACCTTCCTGAGGCCGTTATTCTATGGCTACACCTTC. Amino acids: CASKTTFLRPLFYGYTF. The V and J genes are TRBV27 and TRBJ1-2, with unresolved D. The ends were cut back, 7 bases at V and 4 bases at J, with 25 bases in the middle. The CDR3 has 17 residues. CDR1 is MNHEY, CDR2 SMNVEV, per germline (reference sequence).